The clone carrying this TCR beta chain occurred many times. As yet, its antigen is unknown. TCRdb ran MiXCR on the reads and lists one entry per CDR3 protein. The repertoire holds 900,000 to 950,000 distinct CDR3 sequences, with 31% as singletons. This sample stems from a study of T cell repertoires in cytomegalovirus infection. Overall study findings and caveats: Of the TCR beta families, the public ones yielded a cumulative frequency that identified carriers of CMV plus the relevant HLA.

CDR1 is MNHNS and CDR2 is SASEGT in the germline V gene. The CDR3 runs to 13 residues. Trimming left V 1 base short and J 3 bases short, with 6 bases between. This clonotype was sampled from a human donor in good health (CMV status not recorded). Some clones in this sample may be carry-over from other donors' samples. The rearrangement links TRBV6-1 to TRBJ1-1; D remains unclear. Sequenced material: cultured CD8+ T cells from PBMCs, taken from culture after CMV antigen stimulation. The CDR3 bases are TGTGCCAGCAGTGAAGTGAGTTACACTGAAGCTTTCTTT. Translated: CASSEVSYTEAFF.